Below, 14 T cell receptor beta chains from the same sample are listed, as sequenced in a study of T cells in Graves' hyperthyroidism and ophthalmopathy. Researchers amplified the TCR beta CDR3 regions from RNA transcripts. An initial round of RT-PCR targeting the TCR CDR3 relied on the HTBI primer set. TCRdb redid the calling of the multiplex PCR reads with MiXCR, one entry per CDR3 protein. The table lists about 480,000 distinct CDR3 sequences, under 25% of them singletons. Sequenced sample: blood. The receptors were sampled from a woman between 70 and 85 years old with Graves' ophthalmopathy.

This sequence joins TRBV24-1 and TRBJ1-2; D unresolved. Germline CDR1 reads KGHDR; CDR2 reads SFDVKD. This CDR3 is built from 12 residues. The V end was cut by 4 bases, the J end by 2 bases, with 4 bases between. Here the CDR3 DNA reads TGTGCCACCAGTGAGTCCAACTATGGCTACACCTTC. Amino acids: CATSESNYGYTF.

In this sample, this clonotype turned up many times. The chain employs TRBV29-1 and TRBJ1-5, with D perhaps matching TRBD1 (6 bases). The CDR3 runs to 13 residues. CDR1 is SQVTM, CDR2 ANQGSEA, per germline. Trimming cost V 4 bases and J 3 bases, with 10 bases left between them. The CDR3 DNA reads TGCAGCGTTGGGGAGGGGGTCAATCAGCCCCAGCATTTT. This encodes CSVGEGVNQPQHF. The full variable domain, in which reference TRBV29-1 and TRBJ1-5 provide the parts outside the CDR3, is SAVISQKPSRDICQRGTSLTIQCQVDSQVTMMFWYRQQPGQSLTLIATANQGSEATYESGFVIDKFPISRPNLTFSTLTVSNMSPEDSSIYLCSVGEGVNQPQHFGDGTRLSIL.

The sample holds many counts of this clonotype. This chain uses TRBV7-2 with TRBJ1-2; possible D gene TRBD1, 5 bases. V was shortened by 5 bases and J by 7 bases, with 20 bases between the two germline ends. CDR3 length: 15 residues. From germline, CDR1 is SGHTA and CDR2 FQGNSA. CDR3 amino acids: CASSDIRTIASGYTF. The DNA for the CDR3 is TGTGCCAGCAGCGATATTCGGACAATCGCCTCTGGCTACACCTTC.

The chain employs TRBV19 and TRBJ2-4, with a weak D call TRBD1 (5 bases). The CDR3 is made up of 16 amino acids. V lost 5 bases, J lost 4 bases, and 18 bases lay in between. Germline CDR1 is LNHDA and CDR2 is SQIVND (reference sequence). CDR3 nucleotide sequence: TGTGCCAGTAGTGTTCAGGGTCTCCGTGGGAAAAACATTCAGTACTTC. This sequence encodes CASSVQGLRGKNIQYF.

This chain links TRBV24-1 with TRBJ2-1; D remains unclear. The germline V and J ends were trimmed by 8 bases and 0 bases, with 13 bases remaining between them. Germline CDR1 and CDR2: KGHDR and SFDVKD. The CDR3 totals 15 residues. CDR3 bases: TGTGCCACCACCCTCCTAGGAAGCTCCTACAATGAGCAGTTCTTC. This gives the protein CATTLLGSSYNEQFF.

The table lists this clonotype with many counts. The chain employs TRBV7-2 and TRBJ2-3; tentative D call: TRBD2 (5 bases). Looked up from germline, CDR1 is SGHTA and CDR2 is FQGNSA. Trimming pared 1 base from V and 4 bases from J, leaving 9 bases between. The CDR3 extends over 14 amino acids. CDR3 residues: CASSLDGSADTQYF. In DNA form, the CDR3 reads TGTGCCAGCAGCTTAGATGGGAGTGCAGATACGCAGTATTTT.

The CDR3 region is CASSVGSGQFF. The CDR3 region has the DNA TGTGCCAGCAGCGTAGGATCAGGGCAGTTCTTC. The V call is TRBV9, the J call TRBJ2-1; D unclear. Germline CDR1 reads SGDLS; CDR2 reads YYNGEE. V was shortened by 0 bases and J by 12 bases, with 7 bases between the two germline ends. The CDR3 contains 11 residues.

In regard to this clonotype: The junction shows a germline mismatch at one end, possibly a read error. The chain employs TRBV7-7 and TRBJ2-2; D is tentatively TRBD1 or TRBD2 (5 bases each). The V gene's germline CDR1 is SSHAT and CDR2 FNYEAQ (reference sequence). The length of the CDR3 is 14 residues. CDR3 nucleotide sequence: TGTGCTAGCAGTTCATGGGGGTCCACCGGGGAGCTGTTTTTT. Translating gives CASSSWGSTGELFF.

The rearrangement uses TRBV3-1 and TRBJ2-1; no firm D call. The V end lost 3 bases, the J end lost 9 bases, and 9 bases lay between the germline ends. The CDR3 is made up of 12 amino acids. CDR1 is LGHDT and CDR2 is YNNKEL in the germline V gene (reference sequence). CDR3 in DNA: TGTGCCAGCAGCCACCAGAAATTTGAGCAGTTCTTC. It is translated as CASSHQKFEQFF.

This clonotype was seen repeatedly, ten times or more. The chain is built from TRBV3-1 and TRBJ1-2, with a tentative D call TRBD1 (5 bases). The ends were cut back, 6 bases at V and 5 bases at J, with 13 bases in the middle. In germline, CDR1 is LGHDT, CDR2 YNNKEL (reference sequence). The CDR3 is 13 amino acids. The CDR3 spells CASRDTGGYGYTF. For the CDR3, the DNA is TGTGCCAGCAGGGATACGGGGGGATATGGCTACACCTTC.

This clonotype was seen only once. V usage is TRBV18 and J usage is TRBJ1-1, with 9 bases lining up with TRBD1. Looked up from germline, CDR1 is KGHSH and CDR2 is LQKENI. The J segment lost 10 bases and the V segment lost 0 bases, leaving 6 bases of the junction unmatched. The CDR3 has 14 residues. The chain's CDR3 is CASSPPGQGASAFF. DNA of the CDR3: TGTGCCAGCTCACCACCGGGACAGGGTGCTTCAGCTTTCTTT. Drawing the rest from reference TRBV18 and TRBJ1-1, the complete variable domain is NAGVMQNPRHLVRRRGQEARLRCSPMKGHSHVYWYRQLPEEGLKFMVYLQKENIIDESGMPKERFSAEFPKEGPSILRIQQVVRGDSAAYFCASSPPGQGASAFFGQGTRLTVV.

This clonotype was seen at least ten times. The chain joins TRBV30 to TRBJ1-2; D unresolved. Germline V gene sequence: CDR1 GTSNPN, CDR2 SVGIG (reference sequence). CDR3 size: 12 residues. V shed 4 bases and J shed 5 bases, with 11 bases lying between them. The CDR3 DNA sequence: TGTGCCTGGAACCGCTGGTGGTATGGCTACACCTTC. This encodes CAWNRWWYGYTF.

This clonotype was detected many times. J is TRBJ2-3 and V is TRBV5-1; 10 bases are a match to TRBD2. The length of the CDR3 is 15 residues. Germline assignment: CDR1 SGHRS and CDR2 YFSETQ. V dropped 2 bases and J dropped 5; count of bases not matched to a gene: 5. CDR3 in DNA: TGCGCCAGCAGCTTCCTAGCGGGAGTGGGAGATACGCAGTATTTT. Translating gives CASSFLAGVGDTQYF.

The rearrangement links TRBV29-1 to TRBJ1-1; weak D call: TRBD1 (6 bases). The CDR3 has 13 amino acids. Germline V lookup: CDR1 SQVTM, CDR2 ANQGSEA. V lost 7 bases and J lost 0, with 12 bases in between. DNA for the CDR3: TGCAGCGCCGTCGGGACACTGAACACTGAAGCTTTCTTT. This codes for CSAVGTLNTEAFF.